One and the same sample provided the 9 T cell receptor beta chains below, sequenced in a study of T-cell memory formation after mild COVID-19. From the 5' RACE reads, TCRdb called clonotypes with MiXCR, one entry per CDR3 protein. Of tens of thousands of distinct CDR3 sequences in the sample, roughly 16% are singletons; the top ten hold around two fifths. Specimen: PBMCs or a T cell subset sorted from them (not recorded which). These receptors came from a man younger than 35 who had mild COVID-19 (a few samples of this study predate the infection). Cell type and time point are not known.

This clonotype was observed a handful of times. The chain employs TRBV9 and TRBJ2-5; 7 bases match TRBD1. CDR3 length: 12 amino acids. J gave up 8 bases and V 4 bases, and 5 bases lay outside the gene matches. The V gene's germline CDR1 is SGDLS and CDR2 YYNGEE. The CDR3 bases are TGTGCCAGCAGCCCTGACAGGGCCACCCAGTACTTC. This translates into CASSPDRATQYF.

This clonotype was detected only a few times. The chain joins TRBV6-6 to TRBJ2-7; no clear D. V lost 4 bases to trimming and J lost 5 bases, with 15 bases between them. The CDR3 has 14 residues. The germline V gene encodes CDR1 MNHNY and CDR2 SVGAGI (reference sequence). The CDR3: CASSSRWSPNEQYV. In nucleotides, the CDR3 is TGTGCCAGCAGTTCCCGGTGGTCCCCTAACGAGCAGTACGTC.

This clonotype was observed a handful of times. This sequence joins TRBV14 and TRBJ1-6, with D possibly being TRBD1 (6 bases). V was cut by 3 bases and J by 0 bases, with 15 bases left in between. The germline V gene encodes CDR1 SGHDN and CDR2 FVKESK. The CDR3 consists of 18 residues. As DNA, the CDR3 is TGTGCCAGCAGCCACAGAAGACCAGGGGACTCCTATAATTCACCCCTCCACTTT. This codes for CASSHRRPGDSYNSPLHF.

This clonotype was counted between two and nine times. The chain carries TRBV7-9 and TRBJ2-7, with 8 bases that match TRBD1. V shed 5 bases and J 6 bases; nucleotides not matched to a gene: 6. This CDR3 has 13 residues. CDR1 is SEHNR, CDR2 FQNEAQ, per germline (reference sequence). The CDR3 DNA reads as TGTGCCAGCAGCAAGGACAGGGTGGGCGAGCAGTACTTC. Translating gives CASSKDRVGEQYF.

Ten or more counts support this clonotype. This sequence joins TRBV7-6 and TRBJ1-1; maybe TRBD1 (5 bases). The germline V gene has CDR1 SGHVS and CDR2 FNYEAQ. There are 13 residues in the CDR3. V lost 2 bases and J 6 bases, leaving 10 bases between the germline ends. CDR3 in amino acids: CASSLSLGAEAFF. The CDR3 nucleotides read TGTGCCAGCAGCTTATCTCTGGGGGCTGAAGCTTTCTTT.

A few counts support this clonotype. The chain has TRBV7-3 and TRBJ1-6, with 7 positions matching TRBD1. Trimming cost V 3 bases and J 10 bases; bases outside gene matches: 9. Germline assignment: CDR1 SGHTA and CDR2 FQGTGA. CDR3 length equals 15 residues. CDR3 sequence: CASSLMEGGRSPLHF. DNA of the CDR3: TGTGCCAGCAGCTTGATGGAAGGGGGCCGGTCACCCCTCCACTTT.

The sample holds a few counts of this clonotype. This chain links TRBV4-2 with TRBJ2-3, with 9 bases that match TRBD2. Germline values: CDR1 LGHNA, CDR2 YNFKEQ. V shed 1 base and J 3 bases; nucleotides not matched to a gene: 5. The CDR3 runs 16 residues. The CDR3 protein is CASSQVAGEETDTQYF. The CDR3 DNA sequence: TGTGCCAGCAGCCAAGTAGCGGGGGAGGAAACAGATACGCAGTATTTT.

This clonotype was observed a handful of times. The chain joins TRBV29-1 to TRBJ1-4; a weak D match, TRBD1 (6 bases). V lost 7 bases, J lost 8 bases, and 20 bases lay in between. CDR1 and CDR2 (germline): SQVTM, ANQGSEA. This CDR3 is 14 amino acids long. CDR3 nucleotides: TGCAGCGCCACGACGGGGGGCTTAGGGGAAAAACTGTTTTTT. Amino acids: CSATTGGLGEKLFF.

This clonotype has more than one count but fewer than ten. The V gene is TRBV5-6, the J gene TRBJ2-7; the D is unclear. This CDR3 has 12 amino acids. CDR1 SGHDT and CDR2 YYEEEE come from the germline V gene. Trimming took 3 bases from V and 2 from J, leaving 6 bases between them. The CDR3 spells CASSSQPYEQYF. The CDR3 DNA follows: TGTGCCAGCAGCTCGCAACCCTACGAGCAGTACTTC.